The 10 T cell receptor beta chains given below trace back to one sample, sequenced in a study of blood T cell repertoires in COVID-19. Sequencing used immunoSEQ multiplex PCR; TCRdb keeps in-frame clones, though not all of them. The sample includes about 350,000 clones, approximately 90% of them seen just once. Input material: peripheral blood. The receptors stem from a woman aged 60-70 years with COVID-19, enrolled during active disease.

This clone was detected only once. This chain uses TRBV30 with TRBJ2-7; possible D gene TRBD1, 6 bases. Germline V gene sequence: CDR1 GTSNPN, CDR2 SVGIG (reference sequence). V was trimmed by 7 bases and J by 0 bases, leaving 13 bases between them. This CDR3 spans 13 amino acids. The CDR3, as DNA: TGTGCCTCGAGACAGGCCGGCTCCTACGAGCAGTACTTC. Translation: CASRQAGSYEQYF.

The chain carries TRBV7-8 and TRBJ1-3, with 10 bases lining up with TRBD1. The CDR3 spans 15 residues. V shed 0 bases, J shed 6 bases, and the junction held 2 bases outside the gene matches. Germline loops: CDR1 SGHVS, CDR2 FQNEAQ. The CDR3 nucleotides are TGTGCCAGCAGCTTAGCCGGGACAGGGGTAAACACCATATATTTT. This encodes CASSLAGTGVNTIYF.

This chain connects TRBV5-1 to TRBJ1-3, with TRBD1 identical over 7 bases. The germline V gene has CDR1 SGHRS and CDR2 YFSETQ. The CDR3 totals 15 residues. V lost 4 bases, J lost 1 base, and 5 bases stayed unmatched. CDR3 protein: CASSVTTGSGNTIYF. In DNA form, the CDR3 reads TGCGCCAGCAGCGTAACGACAGGGTCTGGAAACACCATATATTTT.

The chain couples TRBV12-3 or TRBV12-4 to TRBJ1-2; D is unclear. The CDR3 extends over 13 amino acids. Deletions cut 2 bases from V and 6 bases from J, with 10 bases between. In DNA, the CDR3 is TGTGCCAGCAGTTTACGGAGGGAGCATGGCTACACCTTC. Translated, it gives CASSLRREHGYTF.

This sequence joins TRBV19 and TRBJ2-3; 10 bases are a match to TRBD1. V shed 5 bases and J 6 bases; nucleotides not matched to a gene: 11. Germline V lookup: CDR1 LNHDA, CDR2 SQIVND (reference sequence). This CDR3 spans 16 amino acids. The CDR3 region has the DNA TGTGCCAGTAGTCTCGGGACAGGGGATTACGGGGATACGCAGTATTTT. Amino acids: CASSLGTGDYGDTQYF.

The rearrangement uses TRBV28 and TRBJ1-1, with 8 positions matching TRBD1. Germline V lookup: CDR1 MDHEN, CDR2 SYDVKM. The length of the CDR3 is 14 residues. Trimming at V came to 6 bases and at J to 5 bases, leaving 8 bases not matched to a gene. The CDR3 DNA reads as TGTGCCAGCAGCTCTCGACAGGGGATGACTGAAGCTTTCTTT. The encoded protein is CASSSRQGMTEAFF.

This clone was picked up a small number of times. The CDR3 region has the DNA TGCGCCAGCAGCTTGGGTCTATCATGGTCTGACACTGAAGCTTTCTTT. Translated, it gives CASSLGLSWSDTEAFF. V usage is TRBV5-1 and J usage is TRBJ1-1, with no clear D. The germline V and J ends were trimmed by 0 bases and 3 bases, with 15 bases remaining between them. The CDR3 loop spans 16 amino acids. Germline CDR1 and CDR2: SGHRS and YFSETQ. The complete variable domain, with remaining parts taken from reference TRBV5-1 and TRBJ1-1, reads KAGVTQTPRYLIKTRGQQVTLSCSPISGHRSVSWYQQTPGQGLQFLFEYFSETQRNKGNFPGRFSGRQFSNSRSEMNVSTLELGDSALYLCASSLGLSWSDTEAFFGQGTRLTVV.

V gene TRBV5-1 combines with J gene TRBJ2-2; tentatively, D is TRBD2 (7 bases). The V gene's germline CDR1 is SGHRS and CDR2 YFSETQ. CDR3 length: 15 residues. Trimming removed 4 bases at V and 3 bases at J, with 13 bases between. This CDR3 is CASSRMGGHTGELFF. The CDR3 nucleotides read TGCGCCAGCAGCAGGATGGGGGGGCACACCGGGGAGCTGTTTTTT.

The chain has TRBV7-6 and TRBJ2-7, with 8 bases matching TRBD1. V shed 6 bases and J 1 base; nucleotides not matched to a gene: 8. Germline values: CDR1 SGHVS, CDR2 FNYEAQ. CDR3 size: 15 residues. DNA for the CDR3: TGTGCCAGCAGTTCCTCCGGGACAGGTTCCTACGAGCAGTACTTC. It yields the protein CASSSSGTGSYEQYF.

This sequence joins TRBV7-3 and TRBJ1-2; D might be TRBD1 (6 bases). Trimming removed 5 bases at V and 4 bases at J, with 14 bases between. Germline V gene lookup returns CDR1 SGHTA and CDR2 FQGTGA. The CDR3 length is 14 residues. In DNA form, the CDR3 reads TGTGCCAGCAGCCCCTTTGGACAGTCCTATGGCTACACCTTC. This encodes CASSPFGQSYGYTF. The full variable domain, with the rest looked up from reference TRBV7-3 and TRBJ1-2, is GAGVSQTPSNKVTEKGKYVELRCDPISGHTALYWYRQSLGQGPEFLIYFQGTGAADDSGLPNDRFFAVRPEGSVSTLKIQRTERGDSAVYLCASSPFGQSYGYTFGSGTRLTVV.